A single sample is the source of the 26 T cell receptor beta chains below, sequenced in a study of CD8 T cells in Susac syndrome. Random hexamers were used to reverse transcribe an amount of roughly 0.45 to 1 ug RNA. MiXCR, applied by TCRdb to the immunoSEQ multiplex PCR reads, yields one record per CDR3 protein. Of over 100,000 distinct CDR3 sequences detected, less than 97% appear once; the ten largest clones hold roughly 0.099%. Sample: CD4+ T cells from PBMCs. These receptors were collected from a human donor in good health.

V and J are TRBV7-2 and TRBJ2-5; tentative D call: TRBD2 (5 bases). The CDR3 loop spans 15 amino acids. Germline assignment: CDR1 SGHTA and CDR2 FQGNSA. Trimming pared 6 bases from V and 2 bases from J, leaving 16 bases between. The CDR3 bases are TGTGCCAGCAGTTCCCGTCGGAGCGGTCAAGAGACCCAGTACTTC. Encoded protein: CASSSRRSGQETQYF.

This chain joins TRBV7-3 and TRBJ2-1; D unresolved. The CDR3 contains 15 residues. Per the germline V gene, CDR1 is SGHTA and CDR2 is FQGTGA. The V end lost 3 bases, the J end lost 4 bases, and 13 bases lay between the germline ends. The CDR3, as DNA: TGTGCCAGCAGCTTGGGGTCTAGTGGGTACAATGAGCAGTTCTTC. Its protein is CASSLGSSGYNEQFF.

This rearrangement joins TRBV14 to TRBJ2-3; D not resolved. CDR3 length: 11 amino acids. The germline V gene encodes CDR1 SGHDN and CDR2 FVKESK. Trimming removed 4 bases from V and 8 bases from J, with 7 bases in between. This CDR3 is CASSRSSTQYF. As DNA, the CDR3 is TGTGCCAGCAGCCGCTCCAGTACGCAGTATTTT.

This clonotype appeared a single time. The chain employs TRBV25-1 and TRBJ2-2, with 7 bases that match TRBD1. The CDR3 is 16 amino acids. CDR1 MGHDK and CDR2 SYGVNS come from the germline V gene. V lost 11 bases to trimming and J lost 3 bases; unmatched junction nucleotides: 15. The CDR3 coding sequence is TGTGCCGCCACAGCCTCTAGACAGGGAGACACCGGGGAGCTGTTTTTT. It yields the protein CAATASRQGDTGELFF.

The CDR3 DNA follows: TGTGCCAGCTCCGGGGGGAGGGCTGAAGCTTTCTTT. This codes for CASSGGRAEAFF. This chain links TRBV2 with TRBJ1-1; D is possibly TRBD1 (5 bases). This CDR3 region has 12 residues. Trimming left V 8 bases short and J 6 bases short, with 13 bases between. The germline gives CDR1 SNHLY, CDR2 FYNNEI.

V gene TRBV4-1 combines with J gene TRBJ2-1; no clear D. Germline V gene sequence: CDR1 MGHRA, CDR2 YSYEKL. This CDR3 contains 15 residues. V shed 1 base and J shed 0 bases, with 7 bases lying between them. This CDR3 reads CASSQGGNSYNEQFF. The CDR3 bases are TGCGCCAGCAGCCAAGGGGGAAACTCCTACAATGAGCAGTTCTTC.

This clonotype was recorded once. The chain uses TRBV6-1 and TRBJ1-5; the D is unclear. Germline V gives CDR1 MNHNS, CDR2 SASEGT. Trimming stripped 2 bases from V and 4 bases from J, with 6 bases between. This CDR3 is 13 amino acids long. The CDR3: CASSEYGNQPQHF. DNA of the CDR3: TGTGCCAGCAGTGAATATGGGAATCAGCCCCAGCATTTT.

CDR3 amino acids: CASSQALQGANYGYTF. CDR3 in DNA: TGCGCCAGCAGCCAAGCTTTGCAGGGGGCGAACTATGGCTACACCTTC. This chain connects TRBV4-1 to TRBJ1-2; 8 positions match TRBD1. The CDR3 is 16 residues long. V lost 1 base, J lost 2 bases, and 6 bases stayed unmatched. Per germline, CDR1 MGHRA and CDR2 YSYEKL.

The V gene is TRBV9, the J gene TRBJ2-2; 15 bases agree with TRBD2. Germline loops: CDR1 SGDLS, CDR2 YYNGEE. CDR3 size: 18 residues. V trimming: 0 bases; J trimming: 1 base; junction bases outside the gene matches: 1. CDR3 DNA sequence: TGTGCCAGCAGCGTAGGGACTAGCGGGAGGGTGAACACCGGGGAGCTGTTTTTT. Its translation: CASSVGTSGRVNTGELFF.

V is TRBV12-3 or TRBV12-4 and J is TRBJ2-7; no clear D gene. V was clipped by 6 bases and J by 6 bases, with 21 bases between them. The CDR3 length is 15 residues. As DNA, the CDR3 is TGTGCCAGCAGCTCAAGGGTCCCCAGATATGGCGAGCAGTACTTC. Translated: CASSSRVPRYGEQYF.

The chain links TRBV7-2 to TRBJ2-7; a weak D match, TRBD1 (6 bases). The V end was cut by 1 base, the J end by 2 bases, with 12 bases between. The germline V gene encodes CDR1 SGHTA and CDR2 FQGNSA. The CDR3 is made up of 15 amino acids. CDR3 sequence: CASSLGGGMTYEQYF. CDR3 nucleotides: TGTGCCAGCAGCTTAGGAGGGGGTATGACCTACGAGCAGTACTTC.

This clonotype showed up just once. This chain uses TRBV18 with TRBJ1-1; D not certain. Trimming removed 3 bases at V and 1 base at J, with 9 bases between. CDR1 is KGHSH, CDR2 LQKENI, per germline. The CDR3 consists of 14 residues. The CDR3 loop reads CASSPRTENTEAFF. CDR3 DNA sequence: TGTGCCAGCTCACCCCGGACGGAGAACACTGAAGCTTTCTTT.

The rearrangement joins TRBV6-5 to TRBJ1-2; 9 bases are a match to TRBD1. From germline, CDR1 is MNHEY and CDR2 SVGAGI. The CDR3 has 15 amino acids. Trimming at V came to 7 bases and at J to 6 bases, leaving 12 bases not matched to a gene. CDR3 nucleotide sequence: TGTGCCAGCATCTTCGCGCCGGGACAGGGTGATGGCTACACCTTC. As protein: CASIFAPGQGDGYTF.

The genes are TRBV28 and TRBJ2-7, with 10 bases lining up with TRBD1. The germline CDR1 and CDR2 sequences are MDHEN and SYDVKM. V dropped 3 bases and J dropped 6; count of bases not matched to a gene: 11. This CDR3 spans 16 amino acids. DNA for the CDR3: TGTGCCAGCAGTTTTCCAACCGGGACAGGGGCACGCGAGCAGTACTTC. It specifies CASSFPTGTGAREQYF.

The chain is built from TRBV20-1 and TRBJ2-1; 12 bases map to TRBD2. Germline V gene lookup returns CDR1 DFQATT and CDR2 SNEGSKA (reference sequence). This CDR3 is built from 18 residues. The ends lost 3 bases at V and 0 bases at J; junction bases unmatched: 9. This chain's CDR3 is CSARRLAGAQSSYNEQFF. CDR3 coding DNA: TGCAGTGCTAGGCGACTAGCGGGAGCGCAGAGCTCCTACAATGAGCAGTTCTTC.

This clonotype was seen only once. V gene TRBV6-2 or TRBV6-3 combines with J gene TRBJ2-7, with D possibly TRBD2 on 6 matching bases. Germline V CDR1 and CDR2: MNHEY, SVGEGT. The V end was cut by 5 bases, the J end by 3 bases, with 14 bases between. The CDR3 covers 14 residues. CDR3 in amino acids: CASSGTGGVYEQYF. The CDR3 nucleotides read TGTGCCAGCAGTGGGACCGGGGGAGTCTACGAGCAGTACTTC.

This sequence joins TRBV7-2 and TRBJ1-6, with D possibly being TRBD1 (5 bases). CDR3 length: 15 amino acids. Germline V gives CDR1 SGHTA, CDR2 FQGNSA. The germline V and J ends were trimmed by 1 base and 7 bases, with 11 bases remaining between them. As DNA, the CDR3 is TGTGCCAGCAGCTTAGTGAGGACAACGAATTCACCCCTCCACTTT. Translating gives CASSLVRTTNSPLHF.

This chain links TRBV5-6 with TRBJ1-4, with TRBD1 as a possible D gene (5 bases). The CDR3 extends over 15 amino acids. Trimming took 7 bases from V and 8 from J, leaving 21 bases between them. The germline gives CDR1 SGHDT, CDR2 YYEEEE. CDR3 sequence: CASRRTRGLGEKLFF. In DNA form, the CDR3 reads TGTGCCAGCCGACGGACGAGGGGCCTAGGGGAAAAACTGTTTTTT.

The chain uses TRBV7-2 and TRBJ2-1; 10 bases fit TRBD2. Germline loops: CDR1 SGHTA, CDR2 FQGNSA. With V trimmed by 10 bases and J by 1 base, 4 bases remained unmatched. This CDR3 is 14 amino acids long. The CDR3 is CAIKRGGSYNEQFF. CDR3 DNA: TGTGCCATTAAGCGGGGGGGTTCCTACAATGAGCAGTTCTTC.

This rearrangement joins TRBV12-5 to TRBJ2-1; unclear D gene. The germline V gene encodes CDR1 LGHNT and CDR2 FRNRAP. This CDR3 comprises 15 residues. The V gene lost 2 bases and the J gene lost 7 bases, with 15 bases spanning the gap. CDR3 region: CASGLSSRMGNEQFF. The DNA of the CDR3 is TGTGCTAGTGGTTTGAGTAGCCGTATGGGGAATGAGCAGTTCTTC.

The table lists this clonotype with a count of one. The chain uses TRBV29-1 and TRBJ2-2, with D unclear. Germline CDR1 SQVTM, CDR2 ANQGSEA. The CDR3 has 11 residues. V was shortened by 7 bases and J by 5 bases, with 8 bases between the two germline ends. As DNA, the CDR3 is TGCAGCGCTGGGCAGACCGGGGAGCTGTTTTTT. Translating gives CSAGQTGELFF.

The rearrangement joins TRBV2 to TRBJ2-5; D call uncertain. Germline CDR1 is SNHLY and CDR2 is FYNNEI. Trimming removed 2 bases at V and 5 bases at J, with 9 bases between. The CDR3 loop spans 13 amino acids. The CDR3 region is CASSETGLETQYF. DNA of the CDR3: TGTGCCAGCAGTGAAACCGGGTTGGAGACCCAGTACTTC.

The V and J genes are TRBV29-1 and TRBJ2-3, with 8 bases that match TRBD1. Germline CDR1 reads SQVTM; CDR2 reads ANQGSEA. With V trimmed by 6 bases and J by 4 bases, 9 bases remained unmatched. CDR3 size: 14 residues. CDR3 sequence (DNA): TGCAGCGTGGGAGACAGGGGTATATCAGATACGCAGTATTTT. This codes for CSVGDRGISDTQYF.

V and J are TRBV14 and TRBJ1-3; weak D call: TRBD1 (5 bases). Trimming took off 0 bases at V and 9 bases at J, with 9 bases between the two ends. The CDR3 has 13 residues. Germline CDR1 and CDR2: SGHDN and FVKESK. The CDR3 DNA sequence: TGTGCCAGCAGCCAAGATCGGGGGATCACCATATATTTT. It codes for CASSQDRGITIYF.

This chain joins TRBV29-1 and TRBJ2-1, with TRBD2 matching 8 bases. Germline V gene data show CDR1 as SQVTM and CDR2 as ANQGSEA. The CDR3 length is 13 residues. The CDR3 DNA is TGCAGTGTAGCCCTAACGGGAGGGGATGAGCAGTTCTTC. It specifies CSVALTGGDEQFF.

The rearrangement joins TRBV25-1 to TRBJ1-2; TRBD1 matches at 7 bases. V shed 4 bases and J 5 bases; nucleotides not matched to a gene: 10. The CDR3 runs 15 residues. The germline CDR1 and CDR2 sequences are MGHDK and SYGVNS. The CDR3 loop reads CASSVQGLLGYGYTF. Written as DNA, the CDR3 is TGTGCCAGCAGTGTACAGGGGCTCTTGGGATATGGCTACACCTTC.